This T cell receptor (beta chain) stems from a study of T cells in narcolepsy. Study-wide points: No autoreactive T cell clone sequences appeared in some memory CD4+ repertoires. Autoreactive clonotypes reportedly recurred in blood of same and different patients, not controls. Autoreactive HCRT-specific and TRIB2-specific clonotypes were marked in same-patient CSF-versus-blood CD4+ comparisons.

The CDR3 extends over 12 amino acids. Trimming left V 1 base short and J 3 bases short, with 4 bases between. Looked up from germline, CDR1 is MDHEN and CDR2 is SYDVKM. Profiling relied on immunoSEQ multiplex PCR, and the TCRdb table lists in-frame clones only, not all of them. The sample yields approximately 30,000 clones, approximately 80% seen once. About this clone itself: Its antigen is unidentified.

The specimen was CD45RA- memory CD4+ T cells from PBMCs. The sequence came from a human donor with narcolepsy. This sequence joins TRBV28 and TRBJ2-7; D remains unclear. The CDR3 DNA sequence: TGTGCCAGCAGTTTATTTTACTACGAGCAGTACTTC. Amino acids: CASSLFYYEQYF.